These 10 T cell receptor beta chains originate from one sample sequenced in a study of Graves' ophthalmopathy and Graves' hyperthyroidism. Researchers took RNA transcripts and amplified TCR beta CDR3 regions from them. In the first round, RT-PCR was carried out with HTBI primers, and a multiplex PCR formed the second round. TCRdb itself ran the multiplex PCR reads through MiXCR, one entry per CDR3 protein. The table lists roughly 300,000 distinct CDR3 sequences, 17% of them singletons. What was sequenced was peripheral blood. These receptors all come from an adult man with Graves' ophthalmopathy.

This clonotype was counted at least ten times. The chain combines TRBV6-2 or TRBV6-3 with TRBJ1-5; D uncertain. This CDR3 is built from 16 residues. The V gene's germline CDR1 is MNHEY and CDR2 SVGEGT. V was shortened by 7 bases and J by 3 bases, with 19 bases between the two germline ends. This CDR3 reads CASNNRWATSNQPQHF. As DNA, the CDR3 is TGTGCCAGCAATAATAGATGGGCGACTTCCAATCAGCCCCAGCATTTT.

Ten or more counts support this clonotype. The chain links TRBV4-1 to TRBJ2-7; D not certain. The V and J ends lost 5 bases and 6 bases respectively, with 14 bases between them. The length of the CDR3 is 13 residues. The germline V gene encodes CDR1 MGHRA and CDR2 YSYEKL. CDR3 nucleotides: TGCGCCAGCAGCGCGACGAGCACCCTCGAGCAGTACTTC. It yields the protein CASSATSTLEQYF.

The chain carries TRBV6-1 and TRBJ1-3, with D perhaps TRBD1 (5 bases). The CDR3 has 13 amino acids. Trimming removed 11 bases at V and 0 bases at J, with 11 bases between. Looked up from germline, CDR1 is MNHNS and CDR2 is SASEGT. CDR3 sequence (DNA): TGTGCCGTCGGGGGAGCCTCTGGAAACACCATATATTTT. It yields the protein CAVGGASGNTIYF.

Many counts were recorded for this clonotype. V is TRBV20-1 and J is TRBJ1-1; maybe TRBD1 (6 bases). CDR1 is DFQATT, CDR2 SNEGSKA, per germline (reference sequence). CDR3 length: 15 amino acids. This chain's CDR3 is CRRGWTVFMNTEAFF. Here the CDR3 DNA reads TGCAGAAGGGGGTGGACGGTCTTCATGAACACTGAAGCTTTCTTT.

At least ten counts were recorded for this clonotype. The chain combines TRBV3-1 with TRBJ1-5, with a weak D call TRBD1 (5 bases). The germline V and J ends were trimmed by 2 bases and 7 bases, with 15 bases remaining between them. This CDR3 spans 15 amino acids. Per the germline V gene, CDR1 is LGHDT and CDR2 is YNNKEL (reference sequence). For the CDR3, the DNA is TGTGCCAGCAGCCAAATGTTGGGGACGGGACAGCCCCAGCATTTT. Translating gives CASSQMLGTGQPQHF. The full variable domain, rest sourced from reference TRBV3-1 and TRBJ1-5, is DTAVSQTPKYLVTQMGNDKSIKCEQNLGHDTMYWYKQDSKKFLKIMFSYNNKELIINETVPNRFSPKSPDKAHLNLHINSLELGDSAVYFCASSQMLGTGQPQHFGDGTRLSIL.

The chain carries TRBV24-1 and TRBJ1-3; tentatively, D is TRBD1 (6 bases). Between the trimmed V and J ends, which lost 4 bases and 4 bases, there was a span of 13 bases. The germline gives CDR1 KGHDR, CDR2 SFDVKD. The CDR3 totals 15 residues. CDR3 protein: CATSEGRDKGNTIYF. CDR3 nucleotides: TGTGCCACCAGTGAGGGTCGGGACAAAGGAAACACCATATATTTT.

There are many counts of this clonotype. V usage is TRBV4-1 and J usage is TRBJ2-7; no reliable D call. The V end was cut by 4 bases, the J end by 1 base, with 17 bases between. CDR3 length equals 16 residues. The V gene's germline CDR1 is MGHRA and CDR2 YSYEKL. The CDR3 DNA reads TGCGCCAGCAGCCTCACAGAGGTAGCTGCTTCCTACGAGCAGTACTTC. This gives the protein CASSLTEVAASYEQYF.

This clonotype was recorded many times. The rearrangement joins TRBV28 to TRBJ1-6; perhaps TRBD1 as D (5 bases). V was clipped by 6 bases and J by 7 bases, with 10 bases between them. The CDR3 has 13 residues. Germline V lookup: CDR1 MDHEN, CDR2 SYDVKM. CDR3 DNA sequence: TGTGCCAGCAGCAGGGTAGTCAATTCACCCCTCCACTTT. This sequence encodes CASSRVVNSPLHF.

This clonotype was picked up many times. This chain links TRBV20-1 with TRBJ1-2; TRBD1 is a possible D gene (6 bases). Germline CDR1 is DFQATT and CDR2 is SNEGSKA (reference sequence). The germline V and J ends were trimmed by 0 bases and 8 bases, with 13 bases remaining between them. The CDR3 extends over 13 amino acids. The CDR3 here is CSARDPRGGGYTF. The CDR3 DNA sequence: TGCAGTGCTAGAGACCCCAGGGGAGGCGGCTACACCTTC.

There are many counts of this clonotype. This rearrangement joins TRBV3-1 to TRBJ1-5, with D unresolved. V lost 0 bases to trimming and J lost 3 bases, with 6 bases between them. The length of the CDR3 is 14 residues. Germline CDR1 is LGHDT and CDR2 is YNNKEL (reference sequence). CDR3 coding DNA: TGTGCCAGCAGCCAAGATTTGAACAATCAGCCCCAGCATTTT. Encoded protein: CASSQDLNNQPQHF.